The clone carrying this TCR beta chain turned up a few times. Its antigen is unknown. This specimen comes from a study of CD4 T cells in relation to SARS-CoV-2 and coronaviruses. Study-wide context: TCR beta CDR3s were sequenced after roughly 10-day antigen culture of PBMCs.

CDR1 is SGHRS and CDR2 is YFSETQ in the germline V gene. V trimming: 0 bases; J trimming: 3 bases; junction bases outside the gene matches: 7. CDR3 length: 17 residues. Profiled with immunoSEQ multiplex PCR; TCRdb holds only in-frame clones, not every one. There are roughly 25,000 clones in the sample; over 60% occur only once, and about 9.4% lies in the top ten. The unexposed donors gave CD4+ T cells in about 2010-2018, prior to COVID-19. After approximately 10 days of culture, CD4+ T cells were isolated. The rearrangement joins TRBV5-1 to TRBJ2-1; 9 nucleotides match TRBD2. The TCR was taken from a human donor in good health. The sample comprised CD4+ T cells from PBMCs, cultured in vitro. The CDR3 DNA follows: TGCGCCAGCAGCTTGGGTCCTAGCGGGACCCACTACAATGAGCAGTTCTTC. As protein: CASSLGPSGTHYNEQFF.